This T cell receptor (beta chain) was documented in a study of blood T cell repertoires in COVID-19. Study details: Samples taken during acute and convalescent COVID-19 were collected in the United States, Italy and Spain. PBMCs, B-cell-depleted T cells, or T cells provided the cDNA or gDNA that made up the material.

Exposed enrollees had met someone with a PCR-confirmed or clinician-diagnosed COVID-19 case at some point within the 2 weeks before study entry. Methods used by the authors: Amplification with reference gene primers provided the estimates of nucleated cell counts. Assay used: immunoSEQ multiplex PCR; TCRdb lists only in-frame clones, some missing. The DNA gave D and trimming, while V, J and clone size come from that table. The table includes fewer than 250,000 clones, about four fifths detected once. The V segment lost 7 bases and the J segment 3 bases; nucleotides outside the gene matches: 9. Germline V gives CDR1 SGHAT, CDR2 FQNNGV. This CDR3 spans 15 amino acids.

Material: PBMCs or T cells enriched from blood (not recorded which). The chain joins TRBV11-2 to TRBJ2-7; 10 positions match TRBD1. The receptor comes from a woman in her fifties or sixties who had been exposed to COVID-19. The CDR3 nucleotides are TGTGCCAGCACTATTTGGGACAGGGGTGGCTACGAGCAGTACTTC. The encoded protein is CASTIWDRGGYEQYF.